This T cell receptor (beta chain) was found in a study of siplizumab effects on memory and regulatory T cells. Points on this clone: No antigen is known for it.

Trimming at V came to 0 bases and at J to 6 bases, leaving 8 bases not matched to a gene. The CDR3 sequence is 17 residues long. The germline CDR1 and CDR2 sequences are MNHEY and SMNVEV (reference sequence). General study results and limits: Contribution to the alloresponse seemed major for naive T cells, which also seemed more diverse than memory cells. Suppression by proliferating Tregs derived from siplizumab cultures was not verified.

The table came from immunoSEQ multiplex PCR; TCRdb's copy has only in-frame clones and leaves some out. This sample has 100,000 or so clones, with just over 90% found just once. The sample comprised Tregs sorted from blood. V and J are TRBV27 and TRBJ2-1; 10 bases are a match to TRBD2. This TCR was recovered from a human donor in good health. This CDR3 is CASSLSAGGPSGNEQFF. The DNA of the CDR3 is TGTGCCAGCAGTTTATCAGCGGGAGGGCCCTCCGGCAATGAGCAGTTCTTC.